The 11 T cell receptor beta chains in this list originate from one sample, sequenced in a study of T cells in Graves' hyperthyroidism and ophthalmopathy. TCR beta CDR3 sequences were amplified from RNA transcripts. The TCR CDR3 was amplified in a first-round RT-PCR using the HTBI primer set. MiXCR, run by TCRdb on the multiplex PCR reads, gives a single entry per CDR3 protein. The sample shows some 700,000 distinct CDR3 sequences, roughly a sixth of them seen only once. Material: blood. Receptors were obtained from a man over 45 with Graves' hyperthyroidism.

The table lists this clonotype with many counts. This chain connects TRBV12-3 or TRBV12-4 to TRBJ2-7; maybe TRBD1 (6 bases). This CDR3 has 13 amino acids. Trimming pared 6 bases from V and 1 base from J, leaving 10 bases between. The CDR3 is CASSDRKSYEQYF. The CDR3 nucleotides read TGTGCCAGCAGCGACAGGAAATCCTACGAGCAGTACTTC.

At least ten counts were recorded for this clonotype. The chain is built from TRBV20-1 and TRBJ1-1; a weak D match, TRBD1 (5 bases). Trimming removed 6 bases at V and 6 bases at J, with 11 bases between. Germline-derived CDR1 and CDR2 are DFQATT and SNEGSKA (reference sequence). This CDR3 contains 11 residues. The DNA of the CDR3 is TGCAGTGCCGATCAGGGATCTGAAGCTTTCTTT. Translated, it gives CSADQGSEAFF.

This clonotype was seen just once. The rearrangement joins TRBV7-8 to TRBJ2-1, with 8 bases lining up with TRBD1. This CDR3 spans 15 amino acids. Germline V lookup: CDR1 SGHVS, CDR2 FQNEAQ. J was trimmed by 6 bases and V by 5 bases; bases with no gene match: 9. This CDR3 is CASSLRTGMGNEQFF. DNA of the CDR3: TGTGCCAGCAGCCTAAGGACAGGGATGGGCAATGAGCAGTTCTTC.

The chain links TRBV19 to TRBJ1-5, with 8 bases matching TRBD1. V shed 10 bases, J shed 0 bases, and the junction held 8 bases outside the gene matches. The V gene's germline CDR1 is LNHDA and CDR2 SQIVND (reference sequence). This CDR3 is 15 amino acids long. As DNA, the CDR3 is TGTGCCACCCAAGACAGGGGATTTAGCAATCAGCCCCAGCATTTT. This gives the protein CATQDRGFSNQPQHF.

This clonotype was observed at least ten times. V and J are TRBV5-1 and TRBJ2-5; D possibly uses TRBD1 or TRBD2 (5 bases each). The V gene's germline CDR1 is SGHRS and CDR2 YFSETQ. The ends were cut back, 4 bases at V and 5 bases at J, with 18 bases in the middle. The CDR3 length is 15 residues. The CDR3 coding sequence is TGCGCCAGCAGCGAACGGGACGTACTAGGGGAGACCCAGTACTTC. It specifies CASSERDVLGETQYF.

This clonotype was observed a handful of times. The rearrangement joins TRBV30 to TRBJ1-3; 10 bases map to TRBD1. Germline CDR1 reads GTSNPN; CDR2 reads SVGIG (reference sequence). After removal of 4 bases from V and 0 bases from J, the junction contained 6 bases not matched to a gene. The CDR3 is 16 residues long. The CDR3 region is CAWTRDRGFSGNTIYF. The CDR3 DNA is TGTGCCTGGACCAGGGACAGGGGATTCTCTGGAAACACCATATATTTT.

This sequence joins TRBV5-1 and TRBJ2-1, with 13 positions matching TRBD2. Per the germline V gene, CDR1 is SGHRS and CDR2 is YFSETQ. The CDR3 is made up of 17 amino acids. The junction had 11 bases not matched to a gene; V was cut back by 3 bases and J by 8 bases. CDR3 in amino acids: CASSSGLAGEMYDEQFF. The CDR3, as DNA: TGCGCCAGCAGCTCCGGACTAGCGGGAGAAATGTATGATGAGCAGTTCTTC.

This clonotype was detected many times. The chain has TRBV11-2 and TRBJ1-1; D remains unclear. Germline V gene lookup returns CDR1 SGHAT and CDR2 FQNNGV. This CDR3 comprises 14 residues. V was shortened by 5 bases and J by 2 bases, with 12 bases between the two germline ends. CDR3 nucleotides: TGTGCCAGCAGCCAAGGGTTTTTTAACACTGAAGCTTTCTTT. It yields the protein CASSQGFFNTEAFF. The variable domain in full, completed from reference TRBV11-2 and TRBJ1-1, reads EAGVAQSPRYKIIEKRQSVAFWCNPISGHATLYWYQQILGQGPKLLIQFQNNGVVDDSQLPKDRFSAERLKGVDSTLKIQPAKLEDSAVYLCASSQGFFNTEAFFGQGTRLTVV.

This sequence joins TRBV18 and TRBJ2-6, with TRBD2 as a possible D gene (6 bases). The V end lost 3 bases, the J end lost 1 base, and 10 bases lay between the germline ends. CDR3 length: 16 amino acids. CDR1 is KGHSH and CDR2 is LQKENI in the germline V gene. The CDR3 region has the DNA TGTGCCAGCTCACCGATCGGACTATCTGGGGCCAACGTCCTGACTTTC. Translated, it gives CASSPIGLSGANVLTF.

V is TRBV12-3 or TRBV12-4 and J is TRBJ1-3, with unresolved D. V dropped 4 bases and J dropped 0 bases, with 10 bases sitting between them. This CDR3 comprises 15 residues. CDR3 nucleotide sequence: TGTGCCAGCAGTTACGACACCAGCTCTGGAAACACCATATATTTT. Translation: CASSYDTSSGNTIYF.

This clonotype showed up many times. The chain has TRBV6-1 and TRBJ2-1, with a possible D match to TRBD1 (6 bases). The germline gives CDR1 MNHNS, CDR2 SASEGT. This CDR3 is built from 13 residues. Trimming removed 7 bases from V and 9 bases from J, with 16 bases in between. The CDR3 region has the DNA TGTGCCAGCATTAAAAGGGGGATCAGTGAGCAGTTCTTC. Translated: CASIKRGISEQFF.